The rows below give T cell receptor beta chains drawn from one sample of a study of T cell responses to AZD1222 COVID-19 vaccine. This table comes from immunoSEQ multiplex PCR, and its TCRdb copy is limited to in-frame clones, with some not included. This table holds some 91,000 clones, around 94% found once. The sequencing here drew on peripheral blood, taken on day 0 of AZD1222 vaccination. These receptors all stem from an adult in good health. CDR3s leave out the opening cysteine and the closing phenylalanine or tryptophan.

CDR3 protein: ASSPPGDRSYGYT; J gene: TRBJ1-2; V gene: TRBV3-1/TRBV3-2
CDR3 protein: ASTLLGGSYEQY; J gene: TRBJ2-7; V gene: TRBV2
CDR3 protein: AISPLGLYGYT; J gene: TRBJ1-2; V gene: TRBV10-3
CDR3 protein: ASKLGGGDYGYT; J gene: TRBJ1-2; V gene: TRBV6-5
CDR3 protein: ASSVGGASGNTIY; J gene: TRBJ1-3; V gene: TRBV9
CDR3 protein: ASSPGTGGLRAQY; J gene: TRBJ2-3; V gene: TRBV6-5
CDR3 protein: ASSQAGGRDRYEQF; J gene: TRBJ2-1; V gene: TRBV28
CDR3 protein: ASSDGLAGDNEQF; J gene: TRBJ2-1; V gene: TRBV5-5
CDR3 protein: AWTTSGYGYT; J gene: TRBJ1-2; V gene: TRBV30
CDR3 protein: ASMVTVGAIGYT; J gene: TRBJ1-2; V gene: TRBV5-1
CDR3 protein: ASSLATAGGHLYT; J gene: TRBJ1-2; V gene: TRBV5-8
CDR3 protein: ASGVGALSYEQY; J gene: TRBJ2-7; V gene: TRBV6-5
CDR3 protein: ASSQGGYTGELF; J gene: TRBJ2-2; V gene: TRBV14
CDR3 protein: ASSLSGYGGELF; J gene: TRBJ2-2; V gene: TRBV7-2
CDR3 protein: ASSVAGGNTGELF; J gene: TRBJ2-2; V gene: TRBV5-1
CDR3 protein: ASSFGLSTDTQY; J gene: TRBJ2-3; V gene: TRBV5-1
CDR3 protein: ASSWGPDRDQPQH; J gene: TRBJ1-5; V gene: TRBV5-7
CDR3 protein: ASSLWTAYEQY; J gene: TRBJ2-7; V gene: TRBV28
CDR3 protein: ATGWDQSYNEQF; J gene: TRBJ2-1; V gene: TRBV15
CDR3 protein: ATSRDAGVPDTQY; J gene: TRBJ2-3; V gene: TRBV15
CDR3 protein: AWGPSGSQQF; J gene: TRBJ2-1; V gene: TRBV30
CDR3 protein: ASSDDAGGPGELF; J gene: TRBJ2-2; V gene: TRBV6-4
CDR3 protein: ASRVGRGNEQF; J gene: TRBJ2-1; V gene: TRBV6-5
CDR3 protein: ASSRGEGTEQF; J gene: TRBJ2-1; V gene: TRBV6-5
CDR3 protein: SINRDRVGETQY; J gene: TRBJ2-5; V gene: TRBV29-1
CDR3 protein: ASSQVLGKNTEAF; J gene: TRBJ1-1; V gene: TRBV14
CDR3 protein: ASSQVPSFTGNTIY; J gene: TRBJ1-3; V gene: TRBV4-1
CDR3 protein: ASSLDPGQPYEQY; J gene: TRBJ2-7; V gene: TRBV5-1
CDR3 protein: ASSPDLRVDEQY; J gene: TRBJ2-7; V gene: TRBV5-6
CDR3 protein: ASSIGLAVVETQY; J gene: TRBJ2-5; V gene: TRBV19
CDR3 protein: AWIQRGNTEAF; J gene: TRBJ1-1; V gene: TRBV30
CDR3 protein: ASSPDQRAQY; J gene: TRBJ2-5; V gene: TRBV18
CDR3 protein: ASSQGPGNQPQH; J gene: TRBJ1-5; V gene: TRBV3-1/TRBV3-2
CDR3 protein: ASSLGNTGELF; J gene: TRBJ2-2; V gene: TRBV7-9
CDR3 protein: ASSMRQRGGYT; J gene: TRBJ1-2; V gene: TRBV19
CDR3 protein: ASTQSRVPRDETQY; J gene: TRBJ2-5; V gene: TRBV28
CDR3 protein: ASSLKLRGEAF; J gene: TRBJ1-1; V gene: TRBV5-5
CDR3 protein: ASARVSLRSINGYT; J gene: TRBJ1-2; V gene: TRBV12-5
CDR3 protein: ASSFDVGQGQETQY; J gene: TRBJ2-5; V gene: TRBV5-4
CDR3 protein: ASSSSSAAEQF; J gene: TRBJ2-1; V gene: TRBV6-4
CDR3 protein: ASRKELFYEQY; J gene: TRBJ2-7; V gene: TRBV6-6
CDR3 protein: ASSFVPNEQY; J gene: TRBJ2-7; V gene: TRBV27
CDR3 protein: ASSPLGTEAF; J gene: TRBJ1-1; V gene: TRBV18
CDR3 protein: SASKSSPYEQY; J gene: TRBJ2-7; V gene: TRBV20-1
CDR3 protein: ASSERSQAF; J gene: TRBJ2-1; V gene: TRBV2
CDR3 protein: ASSRTSRDTRQDEKLF; J gene: TRBJ1-4; V gene: TRBV3-1/TRBV3-2
CDR3 protein: ASSQAYEQY; J gene: TRBJ2-7; V gene: TRBV3-1/TRBV3-2
CDR3 protein: ASSRDTVGGQPQH; J gene: TRBJ1-5; V gene: TRBV3-1/TRBV3-2
CDR3 protein: AISEKGIDEQY; J gene: TRBJ2-7; V gene: TRBV10-3
CDR3 protein: ASSPHSGNIQY; J gene: TRBJ2-4; V gene: TRBV6-5
CDR3 protein: ASSSSGGTNEKLF; J gene: TRBJ1-4; V gene: TRBV5-1
CDR3 protein: ASSLGQGAYEQY; J gene: TRBJ2-7; V gene: TRBV18
CDR3 protein: ASKPDSPLH; J gene: TRBJ1-6; V gene: TRBV21-1
CDR3 protein: ATEGDEQF; J gene: TRBJ2-1; V gene: TRBV5-1
CDR3 protein: ASSLDPGGHTGELF; J gene: TRBJ2-2; V gene: TRBV5-4
CDR3 protein: ASSEDYSYGYT; J gene: TRBJ1-2; V gene: TRBV6-1
CDR3 protein: SVEDPSVRAVGYT; J gene: TRBJ1-2; V gene: TRBV29-1
CDR3 protein: ASSLARVDSGNTIY; J gene: TRBJ1-3; V gene: TRBV7-6
CDR3 protein: ASSTTTYEQY; J gene: TRBJ2-7; V gene: TRBV5-6
CDR3 protein: ASGRPVGGYT; J gene: TRBJ1-2; V gene: TRBV28